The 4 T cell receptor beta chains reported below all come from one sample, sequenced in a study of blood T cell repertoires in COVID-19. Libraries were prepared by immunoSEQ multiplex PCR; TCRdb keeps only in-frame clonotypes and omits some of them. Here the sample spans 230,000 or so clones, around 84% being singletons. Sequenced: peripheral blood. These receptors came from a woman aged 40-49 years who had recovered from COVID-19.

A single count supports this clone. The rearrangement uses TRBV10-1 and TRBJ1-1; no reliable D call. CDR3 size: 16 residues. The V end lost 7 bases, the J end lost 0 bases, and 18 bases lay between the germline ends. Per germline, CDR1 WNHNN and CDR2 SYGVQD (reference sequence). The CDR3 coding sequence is TGCGCCAGCACTAAAAGAGCACTTCAAATGAACACTGAAGCTTTCTTT. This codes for CASTKRALQMNTEAFF.

DNA of the CDR3: TGTGCCAGCAGCGCCACTAGTTACACAGATACGCAGTATTTT. It codes for CASSATSYTDTQYF. J is TRBJ2-3 and V is TRBV9; weak D call: TRBD2 (5 bases). Germline V lookup: CDR1 SGDLS, CDR2 YYNGEE. V lost 3 bases and J lost 2, with 10 bases in between. The CDR3 covers 14 residues. Looking up the rest from reference TRBV9 and TRBJ2-3 gives the full variable domain: DSGVTQTPKHLITATGQRVTLRCSPRSGDLSVYWYQQSLDQGLQFLIQYYNGEERAKGNILERFSAQQFPDLHSELNLSSLELGDSALYFCASSATSYTDTQYFGPGTRLTVL.

The CDR3 nucleotides read TGTGCCAGCAGCTTGAACCGACAGGGGAATGGCTACACCTTC. Its protein product is CASSLNRQGNGYTF. The V and J genes are TRBV7-3 and TRBJ1-2, with TRBD1 matching over 8 bases. CDR1 and CDR2 from the germline V gene are SGHTA and FQGTGA. The CDR3 is made up of 14 amino acids. After removal of 3 bases from V and 6 bases from J, the junction contained 6 bases not matched to a gene.

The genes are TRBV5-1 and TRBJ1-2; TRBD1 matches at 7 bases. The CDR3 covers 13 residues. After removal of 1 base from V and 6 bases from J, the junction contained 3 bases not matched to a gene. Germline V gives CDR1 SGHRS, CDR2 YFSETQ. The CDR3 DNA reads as TGCGCCAGCAGCTTGACAGGGGATGATGGCTACACCTTC. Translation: CASSLTGDDGYTF.